These 13 T cell receptor beta chains share one sample of origin, sequenced in a study of T cell responses to AZD1222 COVID-19 vaccine. Clones were read by immunoSEQ multiplex PCR, and TCRdb kept only the in-frame ones, dropping some. In the table there are around 130,000 clones, 80% to 95% of which are singletons. The input for sequencing was peripheral blood, taken 28 days after the second AZD1222 dose. These receptors were obtained from an adult who received the AZD1222 COVID-19 vaccine.

The J gene is TRBJ1-2, the V gene TRBV19; TRBD1 might be the D (5 bases). The CDR3 is 15 residues long. V lost 3 bases to trimming and J lost 4 bases, with 15 bases between them. Germline values: CDR1 LNHDA, CDR2 SQIVND (reference sequence). CDR3 DNA: TGTGCCAGTAGTATTTTGGGGGAACTAGGCTATGGCTACACCTTC. Translation: CASSILGELGYGYTF.

The chain uses TRBV2 and TRBJ2-2; D ambiguous. The germline V gene has CDR1 SNHLY and CDR2 FYNNEI. This CDR3 spans 11 amino acids. V was trimmed by 8 bases and J by 6 bases, leaving 7 bases between them. The CDR3 coding sequence is TGTGCCAGCTCAGTCGCCGGGGAGCTGTTTTTT. Its protein product is CASSVAGELFF.

The rearrangement uses TRBV6-1 and TRBJ2-7; TRBD1 might be the D (6 bases). CDR1 and CDR2 from the germline V gene are MNHNS and SASEGT. Trimming removed 0 bases at V and 6 bases at J, with 9 bases between. The CDR3 loop spans 13 amino acids. The CDR3, as DNA: TGTGCCAGCAGTGAAGCGGGGACAATCGAGCAGTACTTC. Its protein is CASSEAGTIEQYF.

Written as DNA, the CDR3 is TGTGCCAGCTCACCAGGCACAGATACGCAGTATTTT. This sequence encodes CASSPGTDTQYF. V and J are TRBV18 and TRBJ2-3; D remains ambiguous. In germline, CDR1 is KGHSH, CDR2 LQKENI. V was cut by 2 bases and J by 1 base, with 1 base left in between. The CDR3 runs to 12 residues.

The V and J genes are TRBV18 and TRBJ2-7; TRBD1 matches at 10 bases. Trimming removed 4 bases from V and 4 bases from J; junction bases left unmatched: 7. Germline V gene data show CDR1 as KGHSH and CDR2 as LQKENI. The CDR3 is made up of 15 amino acids. This CDR3 reads CASSRTGGQGYEQYF. CDR3 DNA sequence: TGTGCCAGCTCACGTACTGGGGGACAGGGGTACGAGCAGTACTTC.

The chain joins TRBV6-4 to TRBJ2-3; 7 bases align to TRBD2. CDR1 is MRHNA, CDR2 SNTAGT, per germline. V was clipped by 3 bases and J by 1 base; unmatched bases: 1. The CDR3 contains 14 residues. The CDR3 DNA reads as TGTGCCAGCAGTGAGGGGAGGGGCACAGATACGCAGTATTTT. This gives the protein CASSEGRGTDTQYF.

The chain links TRBV4-1 to TRBJ2-3; D may be TRBD2 (5 bases). Trimming removed 2 bases from V and 3 bases from J, with 6 bases in between. The V gene's germline CDR1 is MGHRA and CDR2 YSYEKL. This CDR3 comprises 13 residues. The CDR3 protein is CASSQWETDTQYF. CDR3 bases: TGCGCCAGCAGCCAATGGGAGACAGATACGCAGTATTTT.

The rearrangement uses TRBV3-1 (or the pseudogene TRBV3-2) and TRBJ2-4; the D is unclear. This CDR3 spans 13 amino acids. V dropped 4 bases and J dropped 5 bases, with 9 bases sitting between them. CDR1 and CDR2 from the germline V gene are LGHDT and YNNKEL (reference sequence). In DNA form, the CDR3 reads TGTGCCAGCAGCCCGAGTAGCCAAAACATTCAGTACTTC. It yields the protein CASSPSSQNIQYF.

The CDR3 bases are TGTGCCAGCAGCCCCCGAGCGGGAACCTACAATGAGCAGTTCTTC. Translation: CASSPRAGTYNEQFF. The chain combines TRBV11-3 with TRBJ2-1; 7 nucleotides line up with TRBD2. V shed 5 bases and J 2 bases; nucleotides not matched to a gene: 6. Germline CDR1 SGHNT, CDR2 YENEEA. The CDR3 runs to 15 residues.

CDR3 sequence (DNA): TGTGCCACCAGCAGAGATATACAGACTGAAGCTTTCTTT. Protein sequence: CATSRDIQTEAFF. This chain uses TRBV15 with TRBJ1-1; D uncertain. CDR3 length equals 13 residues. Germline lookup yields CDR1 LNHNV and CDR2 YYDKDF (reference sequence). V lost 0 bases and J 5 bases, leaving 7 bases between the germline ends.

The rearrangement joins TRBV4-3 to TRBJ1-5, with TRBD1 matching over 11 bases. CDR3 length equals 14 residues. Germline loops: CDR1 LGHNA, CDR2 YSLEER. V was pared by 4 bases and J by 6 bases, with 2 bases of the junction left unmatched. The CDR3 is CASSLDRGRQPQHF. The CDR3 coding sequence is TGCGCCAGCAGCCTGGACAGGGGGCGTCAGCCCCAGCATTTT.

V is TRBV13 and J is TRBJ2-7; D not certain. The CDR3 consists of 13 residues. Germline CDR1 is PRHDT and CDR2 is FYEKMQ (reference sequence). The V end was cut by 1 base, the J end by 6 bases, with 10 bases between. The CDR3 DNA follows: TGTGCCAGCAGCTTAGTAGGGTCCAGCGAGCAGTACTTC. Its translation is CASSLVGSSEQYF.

CDR3 DNA: TGTGCCATCACCGAGAACAGGGACACGGAAAAACTGTTTTTT. Its protein is CAITENRDTEKLFF. The chain uses TRBV28 and TRBJ1-4; D is perhaps TRBD1 (6 bases). V shed 10 bases and J shed 8 bases, with 20 bases lying between them. The CDR3 consists of 14 residues. Germline CDR1 reads MDHEN; CDR2 reads SYDVKM.